A selection of T cell receptor beta chains follows, all from one sample in a study of control samples from healthy donors and cancer patients. Produced via immunoSEQ multiplex PCR; TCRdb's table is partial and in-frame only. The data show 100,000 to 150,000 clones, around 87% seen once. The sample consisted of blood. The receptor source for this set is a man in his 60s in good health. The CDR3 runs from the conserved cysteine through the conserved F or W. The D gene is left open where the match is weak.

length	V	D	J	CDR3
15	TRBV19	TRBD1	TRBJ1-5	CASILGGQGNQPQHF
16	TRBV5-1	TRBD2	TRBJ2-2	CASSLAAQGGAGELFF
19	TRBV18	TRBD1	TRBJ1-4	CASSPRMGTGGSYNEKLFF
15	TRBV19	TRBD1	TRBJ1-5	CASSGGQTSNQPQHF
16	TRBV6-6	TRBD2	TRBJ2-3	CASSRSWRGDTDTQYF
16	TRBV2	TRBD1	TRBJ1-3	CASSPSTGHSGNTIYF
12	TRBV13	TRBD1	TRBJ1-5	CASSAQGQPQHF
14	TRBV19	.	TRBJ1-1	CASSNGQLNTEAFF
12	TRBV7-3	.	TRBJ2-1	CASSSQTNEQFF
15	TRBV9	TRBD1	TRBJ1-4	CASSSTGATNEKLFF
12	TRBV28	.	TRBJ1-2	CASRGGNYGYTF
15	TRBV2	.	TRBJ1-4	CASSRESLIMRELFF
14	TRBV6-5	.	TRBJ1-2	CASRPLQGNYGYTF
14	TRBV18	.	TRBJ2-3	CASSPQAGTDTQYF
15	TRBV19	TRBD1	TRBJ1-5	CASSATGGWGQPQHF
15	TRBV5-8	.	TRBJ1-5	CASSWYMELNQPQHF
14	TRBV11-1	.	TRBJ2-2	CASSLGSGSGELFF
15	TRBV19	TRBD1	TRBJ1-6	CASSMDRSGFSPLHF
14	TRBV2	.	TRBJ1-6	CASSVARGNSPLHF
14	TRBV19	.	TRBJ2-5	CASSTRQGLETQYF
16	TRBV2	.	TRBJ2-7	CASRIPLTGSSYEQYF
13	TRBV11-2	TRBD1	TRBJ1-2	CASSMTGVDGYTF
16	TRBV7-9	.	TRBJ1-1	CASSIESGILNTEAFF
16	TRBV9	.	TRBJ2-3	CASSVAGHLTTDTQYF
16	TRBV5-1	.	TRBJ2-3	CASSTGAGAGTDTQYF